This note documents a single T cell receptor beta chain sequence. Its binding antigen is unknown. Qualities for individual bases were not recorded, and no much larger clone is one base off. The record originates from a study of preoperative IRX-2 immunotherapy in early breast cancer (dated by TCRdb to 2018 to 2020). The sample's treatment or condition label, decoded: preoperative locoregional IRX-2 cytokine immunotherapy. The samples were obtained from a phase Ib study that tested preoperative, locoregional IRX-2 cytokine immunotherapy designed to prime immune responses. Before surgery, IRX-2 was given to the donors, who were patients with early-stage breast cancer. Including the terminal cysteine and phenylalanine, the CDR3 comprises 14 residues. Left in the record is the CDR3 DNA by itself, 42 bases read in frame from the first base. V and J are trimmed by 6 bases and 4 bases, and the gene matches miss 4 bases of the junction. Looking up the germline V gene (reference sequence) yields CDR1 LNHDA and CDR2 SQIVND.

Library method: the immunoSEQ multiplex PCR assay. What TCRdb holds here is the immuneACCESS table cut down to in-frame rearrangements. Part of the clones is not present; checked against another copy, under half of the missing clones reflect an unresolved V gene, and the others are unexplained. The sample table records approximately 27,000 clones; 75% to 90% of these occur just once. The ten largest clonotypes hold 1% to 1.5% of the sample. The source of this sequence is a human donor with breast cancer. This specimen was lymph node tissue, taken after IRX-2 immunotherapy. The rearranged segments are TRBV19 and TRBJ2-3; 10 middle bases align to TRBD1. In nucleotide form, the sequence is TGTGCCAGTAGCGACAGGGGGCTCGCAGATACGCAGTATTTT. It specifies CASSDRGLADTQYF. Reference TRBV19 and TRBJ2-3 genes cover what lies past the CDR3, so the full variable domain is DGGITQSPKYLFRKEGQNVTLSCEQNLNHDAMYWYRQDPGQGLRLIYYSQIVNDFQKGDIAEGYSVSREKKESFPLTVTSAQKNPTAFYLCASSDRGLADTQYFGPGTRLTVL.